This entry lists 28 T cell receptor beta chains sequenced from one sample in a study of T cell changes during pregnancy in multiple sclerosis. Sequenced by immunoSEQ multiplex PCR; TCRdb stores in-frame clones only, minus some. The data hold under 45,000 clones, with more than 85% observed a single time. Sequenced here: CD4+ T cells from peripheral blood mononuclear cells, sampled in the third trimester of pregnancy. Every receptor here comes from a female donor with multiple sclerosis, enrolled in a pregnancy study.

This chain connects TRBV29-1 to TRBJ2-1, with D possibly TRBD2 on 6 matching bases. V shed 0 bases and J shed 7 bases, with 22 bases lying between them. Germline CDR1 SQVTM, CDR2 ANQGSEA. The CDR3 has 17 residues. CDR3 amino acids: CSVEDPLSRGRRNEQFF. For the CDR3, the DNA is TGCAGCGTTGAAGATCCCCTTAGCCGGGGGAGACGGAATGAGCAGTTCTTC.

The CDR3 loop reads CASSSGQDRGHRNEQFF. CDR3 nucleotide sequence: TGTGCCAGCAGTTCTGGCCAGGACAGGGGACATCGCAATGAGCAGTTCTTC. The V and J genes are TRBV5-4 and TRBJ2-1, with 9 bases that match TRBD1. Germline CDR1 is SGHNT and CDR2 is YYREEE (reference sequence). The CDR3 is 17 amino acids. Unmatched junction bases numbered 15, after V lost 5 bases and J lost 6 bases. The whole variable domain, remainder taken from reference TRBV5-4 and TRBJ2-1, is ETGVTQSPTHLIKTRGQQVTLRCSSQSGHNTVSWYQQALGQGPQFIFQYYREEENGRGNFPPRFSGLQFPNYSSELNVNALELDDSALYLCASSSGQDRGHRNEQFFGPGTRLTVL.

The chain couples TRBV11-2 to TRBJ1-1; D is unclear. This CDR3 has 16 amino acids. The V gene lost 1 base and the J gene lost 3 bases, with 15 bases spanning the gap. The V gene's germline CDR1 is SGHAT and CDR2 FQNNGV. Written as DNA, the CDR3 is TGTGCCAGCAGCTTAGGGTTGACTGTGGTGGACACTGAAGCTTTCTTT. This gives the protein CASSLGLTVVDTEAFF.

The chain combines TRBV4-2 with TRBJ2-1, with D perhaps TRBD1 (6 bases). V lost 5 bases to trimming and J lost 5 bases, with 10 bases between them. The CDR3 is 13 residues long. From germline, CDR1 is LGHNA and CDR2 YNFKEQ. CDR3 nucleotides: TGTGCCAGCAGCGCACAGGGAAACAATGAGCAGTTCTTC. Translating gives CASSAQGNNEQFF.

The chain employs TRBV28 and TRBJ2-5; D not resolved. V was pared by 1 base and J by 4 bases, with 13 bases between. The CDR3 is 15 amino acids. The germline V gene encodes CDR1 MDHEN and CDR2 SYDVKM. CDR3: CASSLFTRSPETQYF. CDR3 DNA sequence: TGTGCCAGCAGTTTATTCACCCGGAGCCCAGAGACCCAGTACTTC.

The chain uses TRBV19 and TRBJ2-7; 7 positions match TRBD1. The J segment lost 8 bases and the V segment lost 6 bases, leaving 10 bases of the junction unmatched. This CDR3 has 13 residues. Germline V lookup: CDR1 LNHDA, CDR2 SQIVND (reference sequence). CDR3 sequence: CASSGRTGGQQYF. CDR3 bases: TGTGCCAGTAGCGGTCGGACAGGCGGCCAGCAGTACTTC. Filled out from reference TRBV19 and TRBJ2-7, the complete variable domain reads DGGITQSPKYLFRKEGQNVTLSCEQNLNHDAMYWYRQDPGQGLRLIYYSQIVNDFQKGDIAEGYSVSREKKESFPLTVTSAQKNPTAFYLCASSGRTGGQQYFGPGTRLTVT.

J is TRBJ2-7 and V is TRBV11-2; D not resolved. The V gene lost 4 bases and the J gene lost 0 bases, with 16 bases spanning the gap. This CDR3 has 16 residues. The V gene's germline CDR1 is SGHAT and CDR2 FQNNGV. The CDR3 DNA reads TGTGCCAGCAGCTACCGCCCTCAGAGAGGCTCCTACGAGCAGTACTTC. Translating gives CASSYRPQRGSYEQYF.

The chain combines TRBV27 with TRBJ1-1, with 11 bases aligning to TRBD1. Germline V gene lookup returns CDR1 MNHEY and CDR2 SMNVEV (reference sequence). After removal of 6 bases from V and 4 bases from J, the junction contained 7 bases not matched to a gene. The CDR3 has 15 amino acids. The CDR3, as DNA: TGTGCCAGCAGACCCGGACAGGGGGCGACCACTGAAGCTTTCTTT. This encodes CASRPGQGATTEAFF.

V is TRBV5-4 and J is TRBJ1-2; D unclear. Looked up from germline, CDR1 is SGHNT and CDR2 is YYREEE (reference sequence). Trimming left V 1 base short and J 2 bases short, with 9 bases between. This CDR3 region has 14 residues. As DNA, the CDR3 is TGTGCCAGCAGCTTGCGTGCAGGAAACTATGGCTACACCTTC. Translating gives CASSLRAGNYGYTF.

The CDR3 DNA reads TGTGCCAGAAGCTTTCCAACAGGGGAGACTGAAGCTTTCTTT. Translating gives CARSFPTGETEAFF. The V and J genes are TRBV5-3 and TRBJ1-1, with 7 bases identical to TRBD1. TRBV5-3 is identified as an open reading frame with a role that is uncertain. This CDR3 region has 14 residues. V shed 2 bases, J shed 5 bases, and the junction held 6 bases outside the gene matches.

The rearrangement uses TRBV28 and TRBJ2-7; TRBD1 aligns across 9 bases. CDR1 is MDHEN, CDR2 SYDVKM, per germline. There are 15 residues in the CDR3. The V gene end was trimmed by 7 bases and the J gene end by 4 bases; junction bases not matched to a gene: 11. CDR3: CASIPLGTGTYEQYF. CDR3 bases: TGTGCCAGCATCCCCCTCGGGACAGGGACTTACGAGCAGTACTTC.

V usage is TRBV28 and J usage is TRBJ2-7; the D gene is possibly TRBD2 (7 bases). There are 15 residues in the CDR3. Germline V gene sequence: CDR1 MDHEN, CDR2 SYDVKM. V was cut by 6 bases and J by 1 base, with 16 bases left in between. The chain's CDR3 is CASRWGRGSSYEQYF. In DNA, the CDR3 is TGTGCCAGCAGATGGGGGAGGGGGTCATCCTACGAGCAGTACTTC.

The chain joins TRBV21-1 to TRBJ1-1; the table calls TRBD1, which could not be checked here. TRBV21-1 is assigned pseudogene status. This CDR3 region has 13 residues. CDR3 coding DNA: TGTGCCAGCAGCCTGACAGAGAACACTGAAGCTTTCTTT. Translation: CASSLTENTEAFF.

The chain carries TRBV9 and TRBJ2-3; D gene uncertain. V lost 3 bases and J 1 base, leaving 12 bases between the germline ends. This CDR3 contains 15 residues. The germline V gene has CDR1 SGDLS and CDR2 YYNGEE. The CDR3 sequence: CASSAVPLGTDTQYF. In DNA form, the CDR3 reads TGTGCCAGCAGCGCCGTTCCTCTCGGCACAGATACGCAGTATTTT. The full variable domain, rest sourced from reference TRBV9 and TRBJ2-3, is DSGVTQTPKHLITATGQRVTLRCSPRSGDLSVYWYQQSLDQGLQFLIQYYNGEERAKGNILERFSAQQFPDLHSELNLSSLELGDSALYFCASSAVPLGTDTQYFGPGTRLTVL.

The V gene is TRBV9, the J gene TRBJ2-3; D remains unclear. V dropped 0 bases and J dropped 2 bases, with 7 bases sitting between them. Germline values: CDR1 SGDLS, CDR2 YYNGEE. CDR3 length: 14 amino acids. The CDR3 loop reads CASSVGSFTDTQYF. For the CDR3, the DNA is TGTGCCAGCAGCGTAGGGAGTTTCACAGATACGCAGTATTTT.

The chain has TRBV19 and TRBJ2-3, with 11 bases matching TRBD1. Germline assignment: CDR1 LNHDA and CDR2 SQIVND (reference sequence). The V and J ends lost 8 bases and 6 bases, in that order; junction bases with no gene match: 7. The CDR3 runs 14 residues. The CDR3 reads CASGGQGVGDTQYF. The DNA for the CDR3 is TGTGCCAGTGGGGGACAGGGGGTCGGGGATACGCAGTATTTT.

This clone has a handful of counts. The rearrangement joins TRBV2 to TRBJ1-2, with 9 bases lining up with TRBD1. The trim removed 8 bases at V and 4 bases at J, leaving 8 bases unmatched. The germline V gene has CDR1 SNHLY and CDR2 FYNNEI. This CDR3 is built from 14 residues. The CDR3 coding sequence is TGTGCCAGCTTGGTGGACAGGGGCAGCTATGGCTACACCTTC. Its translation is CASLVDRGSYGYTF.

The DNA of the CDR3 is TGTGCCAGCAGCTTAGATCTAATAATGACAGGGAAAGAGACCCAGTACTTC. This encodes CASSLDLIMTGKETQYF. The chain recombines TRBV11-2 with TRBJ2-5, with 7 bases lining up with TRBD1. In germline, CDR1 is SGHAT, CDR2 FQNNGV. After removal of 0 bases from V and 3 bases from J, the junction contained 10 bases not matched to a gene. CDR3 size: 17 residues. The full variable domain, rest sourced from reference TRBV11-2 and TRBJ2-5, is EAGVAQSPRYKIIEKRQSVAFWCNPISGHATLYWYQQILGQGPKLLIQFQNNGVVDDSQLPKDRFSAERLKGVDSTLKIQPAKLEDSAVYLCASSLDLIMTGKETQYFGPGTRLLVL.

The chain uses TRBV10-3 and TRBJ1-5; D is unclear. The CDR3 has 14 amino acids. The V end lost 0 bases, the J end lost 9 bases, and 12 bases lay between the germline ends. Germline values: CDR1 ENHRY, CDR2 SYGVKD. The chain's CDR3 is CAISESGRSTPQHF. The CDR3, as DNA: TGTGCCATCAGTGAGTCTGGCAGATCAACGCCCCAGCATTTT.

The count of this clone is one. The genes are TRBV2 and TRBJ2-5; 10 bases are a match to TRBD2. Germline V lookup: CDR1 SNHLY, CDR2 FYNNEI. CDR3 length equals 14 residues. V lost 7 bases to trimming and J lost 5 bases; unmatched junction nucleotides: 7. The chain's CDR3 is CASKSGRAGETQYF. DNA of the CDR3: TGTGCCAGCAAGAGCGGGAGGGCCGGGGAGACCCAGTACTTC. Full variable domain (remainder filled in from reference TRBV2 and TRBJ2-5): EPEVTQTPSHQVTQMGQEVILRCVPISNHLYFYWYRQILGQKVEFLVSFYNNEISEKSEIFDDQFSVERPDGSNFTLKIRSTKLEDSAMYFCASKSGRAGETQYFGPGTRLLVL.

This chain joins TRBV2 and TRBJ1-1; the D gene is possibly TRBD1 (6 bases). This CDR3 region has 15 residues. Germline V gene data show CDR1 as SNHLY and CDR2 as FYNNEI. The ends were cut back, 0 bases at V and 10 bases at J, with 18 bases in the middle. CDR3 DNA sequence: TGTGCCAGCAGTGAAGCGGTCAGGGGCGGCCATGGAGCTTTCTTT. Translated: CASSEAVRGGHGAFF.

This chain joins TRBV15 and TRBJ2-7, with 8 bases matching TRBD1. The CDR3 covers 14 residues. After removal of 5 bases from V and 5 bases from J, the junction contained 8 bases not matched to a gene. Germline values: CDR1 LNHNV, CDR2 YYDKDF (reference sequence). This chain's CDR3 is CATSPGTGYHEQYF. CDR3 nucleotide sequence: TGTGCCACCAGCCCCGGGACAGGCTACCACGAGCAGTACTTC.

This clone was recorded only once. The CDR3 region is CASSPRETGGSYEQYF. CDR3 in DNA: TGTGCCAGCTCACCACGGGAGACAGGGGGATCCTACGAGCAGTACTTC. The chain combines TRBV18 with TRBJ2-7; 9 bases are shared with TRBD1. The CDR3 loop spans 16 amino acids. V shed 1 base and J 1 base; nucleotides not matched to a gene: 5. The germline gives CDR1 KGHSH, CDR2 LQKENI.

The rearrangement links TRBV27 to TRBJ2-7; 7 nucleotides agree with TRBD2. The CDR3 totals 14 residues. V trimming: 6 bases; J trimming: 4 bases; junction bases outside the gene matches: 9. Per the germline V gene, CDR1 is MNHEY and CDR2 is SMNVEV (reference sequence). Written as DNA, the CDR3 is TGTGCCAGCAGCGTTTGGACGGGAGGTTACGAGCAGTACTTC. As protein: CASSVWTGGYEQYF.

The CDR3 loop is CASSLRGAGDHEQYF. In DNA, the CDR3 is TGCGCCAGCAGCCTCCGGGGGGCGGGAGATCACGAGCAGTACTTC. The J gene is TRBJ2-7, the V gene TRBV5-1; possibly TRBD2 for D (7 bases). Trimming removed 4 bases from V and 5 bases from J, with 19 bases in between. This CDR3 has 15 amino acids. Germline V gives CDR1 SGHRS, CDR2 YFSETQ.

Only a few counts were recorded for this clone. This chain uses TRBV4-1 with TRBJ1-3; 9 bases map to TRBD1. The CDR3 is 19 amino acids. The junction had 17 bases not matched to a gene; V was cut back by 4 bases and J by 4 bases. Germline values: CDR1 MGHRA, CDR2 YSYEKL. The CDR3 nucleotides are TGCGCCAGCAGCCCCGTACCTTCCGGGACAGGGTCATTCGGAAACACCATATATTTT. Its translation is CASSPVPSGTGSFGNTIYF.

The chain couples TRBV6-5 to TRBJ2-1; 8 bases match TRBD1. Germline V gene sequence: CDR1 MNHEY, CDR2 SVGAGI. The ends lost 2 bases at V and 2 bases at J; junction bases unmatched: 5. The CDR3 loop spans 16 amino acids. CDR3 sequence: CASSYRRTGTYNEQFF. In nucleotides, the CDR3 is TGTGCCAGCAGTTACCGGCGGACAGGGACCTACAATGAGCAGTTCTTC.

This chain connects TRBV6-5 to TRBJ2-1, with D possibly TRBD2 on 6 matching bases. Germline V gene data show CDR1 as MNHEY and CDR2 as SVGAGI. Trimming took off 0 bases at V and 0 bases at J, with 9 bases between the two ends. The CDR3 length is 16 residues. In DNA, the CDR3 is TGTGCCAGCAGTTACTCGTCTAGCGTCTCCTACAATGAGCAGTTCTTC. Its translation: CASSYSSSVSYNEQFF.